What follows are 6 T cell receptor beta chains derived from one specimen sequenced in a study of blood T cell repertoires in COVID-19. TCRdb's table, derived via immunoSEQ multiplex PCR, lists solely in-frame clones and lacks some. The sample lists some 250,000 clones, about 73% occurring once. The sequenced sample was peripheral blood. The receptors come from a woman aged 80 or older with acute or convalescent COVID-19.

The CDR3 reads CASSPPGRVETQYF. The CDR3, as DNA: TGTGCCAGCTCACCACCGGGCAGGGTCGAGACCCAGTACTTC. The rearrangement joins TRBV18 to TRBJ2-5, with D possibly TRBD1 on 5 matching bases. Trimming took 0 bases from V and 5 from J, leaving 10 bases between them. This CDR3 has 14 amino acids. CDR1 is KGHSH and CDR2 is LQKENI in the germline V gene.

CDR3 coding DNA: TGTGCCAGCAGTTCGCCGGGACAGGATGAGGATGAAGCTTTCTTT. Protein sequence: CASSSPGQDEDEAFF. This chain links TRBV6-2 or TRBV6-3 with TRBJ1-1, with 8 positions matching TRBD1. J lost 7 bases, V lost 4 bases, and 11 bases had no gene match. The CDR3 is 15 amino acids. Germline loops: CDR1 MNHEY, CDR2 SVGEGT.

This clone was observed a single time. V and J are TRBV19 and TRBJ1-5, with D possibly matching TRBD1 (6 bases). Trimming took 4 bases from V and 0 from J, leaving 10 bases between them. CDR3 size: 15 residues. CDR1 is LNHDA and CDR2 is SQIVND in the germline V gene (reference sequence). CDR3 nucleotide sequence: TGTGCCAGTAGTAGCAGGGGTCATAGCAATCAGCCCCAGCATTTT. It codes for CASSSRGHSNQPQHF.

Only one count was recorded for this clone. The chain has TRBV2 and TRBJ2-7, with 8 bases identical to TRBD1. V shed 8 bases and J 1 base; nucleotides not matched to a gene: 7. CDR1 and CDR2 from the germline V gene are SNHLY and FYNNEI. The CDR3 spans 14 residues. CDR3 loop: CASSGQGRSYEQYF. CDR3 coding DNA: TGTGCCAGCTCCGGACAGGGCCGATCCTACGAGCAGTACTTC.

This chain uses TRBV5-6 with TRBJ1-2; the D is unclear. The CDR3 contains 13 residues. The ends were cut back, 0 bases at V and 10 bases at J, with 13 bases in the middle. Looked up from germline, CDR1 is SGHDT and CDR2 is YYEEEE. In DNA, the CDR3 is TGTGCCAGCAGCTTGGTGGGAGGCTCGGTCTACACCTTC. The encoded protein is CASSLVGGSVYTF.

This clone appeared a single time. V usage is TRBV10-3 and J usage is TRBJ2-5; tentatively, D is TRBD1 (5 bases). V lost 6 bases and J 3 bases, leaving 8 bases between the germline ends. The CDR3 spans 12 residues. The germline gives CDR1 ENHRY, CDR2 SYGVKD. The CDR3 here is CAISPTEETQYF. CDR3 in DNA: TGTGCCATCAGCCCGACAGAAGAGACCCAGTACTTC.